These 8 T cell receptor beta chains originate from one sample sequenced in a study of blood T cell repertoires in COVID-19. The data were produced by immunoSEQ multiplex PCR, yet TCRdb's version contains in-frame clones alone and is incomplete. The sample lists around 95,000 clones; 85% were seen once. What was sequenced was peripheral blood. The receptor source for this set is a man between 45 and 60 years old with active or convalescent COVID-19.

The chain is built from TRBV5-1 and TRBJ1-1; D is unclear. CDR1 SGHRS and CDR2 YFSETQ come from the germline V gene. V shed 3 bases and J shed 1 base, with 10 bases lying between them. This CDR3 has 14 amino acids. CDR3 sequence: CASSSLLRNTEAFF. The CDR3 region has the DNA TGCGCCAGCAGCTCGCTCCTTAGGAACACTGAAGCTTTCTTT.

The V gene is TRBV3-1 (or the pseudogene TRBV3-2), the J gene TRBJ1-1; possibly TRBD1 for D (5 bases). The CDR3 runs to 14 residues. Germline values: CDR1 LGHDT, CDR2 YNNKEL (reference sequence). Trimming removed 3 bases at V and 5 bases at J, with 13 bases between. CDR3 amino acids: CASSHGVGGTEAFF. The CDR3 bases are TGTGCCAGCAGCCATGGGGTGGGGGGGACTGAAGCTTTCTTT.

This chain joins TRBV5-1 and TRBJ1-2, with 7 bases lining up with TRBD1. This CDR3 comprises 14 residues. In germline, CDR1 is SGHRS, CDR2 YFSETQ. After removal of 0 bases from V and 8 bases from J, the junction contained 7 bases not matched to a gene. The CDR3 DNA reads TGCGCCAGCAGCTTGGAGGGACAGCCTCTCGGCTACACCTTC. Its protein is CASSLEGQPLGYTF.

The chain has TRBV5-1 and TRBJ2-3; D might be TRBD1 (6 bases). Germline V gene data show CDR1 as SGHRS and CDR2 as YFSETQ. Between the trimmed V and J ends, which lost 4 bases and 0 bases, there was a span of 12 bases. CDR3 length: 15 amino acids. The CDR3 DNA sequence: TGCGCCAGCAGCCCTATTGGACAGAGCACAGATACGCAGTATTTT. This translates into CASSPIGQSTDTQYF.

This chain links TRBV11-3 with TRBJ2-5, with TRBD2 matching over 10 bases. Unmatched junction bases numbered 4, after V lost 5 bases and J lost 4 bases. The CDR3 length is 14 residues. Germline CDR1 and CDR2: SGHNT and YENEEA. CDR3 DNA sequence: TGTGCCAGCAGCGCCAGCGGGAGGGGAGAGACCCAGTACTTC. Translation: CASSASGRGETQYF.

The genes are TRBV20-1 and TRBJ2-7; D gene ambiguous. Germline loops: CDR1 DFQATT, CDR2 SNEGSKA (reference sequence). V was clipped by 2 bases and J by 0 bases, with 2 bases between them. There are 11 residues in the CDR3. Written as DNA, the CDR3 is TGCAGTGCTAGACTCTCCTACGAGCAGTACTTC. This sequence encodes CSARLSYEQYF.

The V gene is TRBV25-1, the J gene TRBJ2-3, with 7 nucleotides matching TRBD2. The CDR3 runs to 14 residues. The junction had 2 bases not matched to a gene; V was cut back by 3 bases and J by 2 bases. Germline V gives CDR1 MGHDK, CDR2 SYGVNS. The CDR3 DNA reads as TGTGCCAGCAGTGATGGGACTATCACAGATACGCAGTATTTT. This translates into CASSDGTITDTQYF.

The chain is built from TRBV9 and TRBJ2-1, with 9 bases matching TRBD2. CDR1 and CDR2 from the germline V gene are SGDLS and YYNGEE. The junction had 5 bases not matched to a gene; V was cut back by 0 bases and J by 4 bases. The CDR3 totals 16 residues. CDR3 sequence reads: CASSVDSGSGYNEQFF. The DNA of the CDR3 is TGTGCCAGCAGCGTAGATAGCGGGAGTGGTTACAATGAGCAGTTCTTC.